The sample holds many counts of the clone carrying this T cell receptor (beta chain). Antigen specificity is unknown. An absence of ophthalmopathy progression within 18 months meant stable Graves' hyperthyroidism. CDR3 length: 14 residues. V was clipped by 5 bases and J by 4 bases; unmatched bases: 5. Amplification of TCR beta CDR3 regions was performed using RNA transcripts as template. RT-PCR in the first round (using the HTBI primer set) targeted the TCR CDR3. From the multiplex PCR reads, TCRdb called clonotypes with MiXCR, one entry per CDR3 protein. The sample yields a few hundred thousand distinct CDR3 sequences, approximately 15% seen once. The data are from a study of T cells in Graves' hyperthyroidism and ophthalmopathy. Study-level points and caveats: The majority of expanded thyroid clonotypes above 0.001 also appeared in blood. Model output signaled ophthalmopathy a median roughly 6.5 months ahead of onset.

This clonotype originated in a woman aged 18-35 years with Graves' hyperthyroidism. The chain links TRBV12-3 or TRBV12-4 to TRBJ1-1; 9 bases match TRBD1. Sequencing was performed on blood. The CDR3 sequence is CASSPQGAVTEAFF. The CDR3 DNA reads TGTGCCAGCAGTCCACAGGGGGCCGTCACTGAAGCTTTCTTT.